The 12 T cell receptor beta chains below come from one sample, sequenced in a study of beta chain features in type 1 diabetes. Sequencing targeted expressed TCRB transcripts, as all isolated RNA had been reverse transcribed. Measured with immunoSEQ multiplex PCR; TCRdb has only the in-frame clones, and not every one. The data show tens of thousands of clones, around 60% seen once. Sequencing was performed on Tregs from blood. The source is a woman between 25 and 40 years old in good health.

This chain uses TRBV27 with TRBJ2-7, with D perhaps TRBD2 (5 bases). The ends were cut back, 6 bases at V and 0 bases at J, with 15 bases in the middle. Germline CDR1 reads MNHEY; CDR2 reads SMNVEV (reference sequence). The CDR3 covers 15 residues. The DNA for the CDR3 is TGTGCCAGCAGACGGCCGGCGGGCCTCTCCTACGAGCAGTACTTC. Residues: CASRRPAGLSYEQYF.

The rearrangement uses TRBV4-3 and TRBJ2-3, with 10 bases aligning to TRBD2. The V and J ends lost 4 bases and 1 base, in that order; junction bases with no gene match: 11. This CDR3 has 18 amino acids. Looked up from germline, CDR1 is LGHNA and CDR2 is YSLEER. The CDR3 region has the DNA TGCGCCAGCAGCCCGCGGACTAGCGGTCTTGAGGGCACAGATACGCAGTATTTT. Translation: CASSPRTSGLEGTDTQYF.

This clone was observed a few times. The chain uses TRBV19 and TRBJ2-2; D is perhaps TRBD2 (6 bases). V lost 9 bases and J 1 base, leaving 9 bases between the germline ends. The germline V gene encodes CDR1 LNHDA and CDR2 SQIVND (reference sequence). CDR3 length: 13 amino acids. The CDR3 is CASKEGNTGELFF. CDR3 coding DNA: TGTGCCAGCAAGGAGGGGAACACCGGGGAGCTGTTTTTT.

This sequence joins TRBV29-1 and TRBJ2-3; D remains ambiguous. Trimming stripped 3 bases from V and 5 bases from J, with 6 bases between. The CDR3 has 11 amino acids. In germline, CDR1 is SQVTM, CDR2 ANQGSEA. CDR3 loop: CSVEQLDTQYF. CDR3 sequence (DNA): TGCAGCGTTGAGCAGTTAGATACGCAGTATTTT.

The chain recombines TRBV29-1 with TRBJ1-1; D unclear. V lost 4 bases to trimming and J lost 7 bases, with 13 bases between them. CDR3 size: 12 residues. Germline V gene lookup returns CDR1 SQVTM and CDR2 ANQGSEA. The chain's CDR3 is CSVGLGGREAFF. CDR3 nucleotides: TGCAGCGTTGGTCTGGGAGGGCGTGAAGCTTTCTTT.

This clone was counted a few times. The chain employs TRBV25-1 and TRBJ2-1; the match to TRBD2 covers 8 bases. Germline V gene sequence: CDR1 MGHDK, CDR2 SYGVNS. After removal of 2 bases from V and 10 bases from J, the junction contained 13 bases not matched to a gene. The CDR3 is 16 residues long. The CDR3, as DNA: TGTGCCAGCAGTGAACTTAGCCCAGCGGGAGTCGGGGAGCAGTTCTTC. It codes for CASSELSPAGVGEQFF.

The genes are TRBV19 and TRBJ1-2; 9 bases are shared with TRBD1. The CDR3 has 16 amino acids. Germline V gene sequence: CDR1 LNHDA, CDR2 SQIVND (reference sequence). Germline trimming cut 4 bases from V and 8 bases from J; bases unmatched to any gene: 14. CDR3 in DNA: TGTGCCAGTAGTAGAAGAGACAGGGGGACTAGTCTGGGCTACACCTTC. This gives the protein CASSRRDRGTSLGYTF.

This chain joins TRBV6-1 and TRBJ2-2; 9 nucleotides line up with TRBD2. The CDR3 consists of 15 residues. Germline CDR1 and CDR2: MNHNS and SASEGT. V shed 7 bases and J 6 bases; nucleotides not matched to a gene: 9. The CDR3 region is CASIFSGRAPGELFF. Written as DNA, the CDR3 is TGTGCCAGCATCTTTAGCGGGAGAGCACCCGGGGAGCTGTTTTTT.

The chain joins TRBV2 to TRBJ2-7; 9 nucleotides match TRBD1. Looked up from germline, CDR1 is SNHLY and CDR2 is FYNNEI. This CDR3 spans 14 amino acids. With V trimmed by 6 bases and J by 1 base, 4 bases remained unmatched. CDR3 region: CASRRGQGSYEQYF. The CDR3 DNA follows: TGTGCCAGCAGGAGGGGACAGGGTTCCTACGAGCAGTACTTC.

V gene TRBV5-5 combines with J gene TRBJ2-4; 9 bases line up with TRBD1. Germline V gene sequence: CDR1 SGHKS, CDR2 YYEKEE (reference sequence). CDR3 length: 14 residues. J lost 6 bases, V lost 4 bases, and 5 bases had no gene match. CDR3 sequence reads: CASSPGTGRNIQYF. As DNA, the CDR3 is TGTGCCAGCAGCCCCGGGACAGGGAGAAACATTCAGTACTTC.

The chain uses TRBV7-9 and TRBJ2-1; TRBD2 agrees at 10 bases. CDR1 is SEHNR, CDR2 FQNEAQ, per germline (reference sequence). There are 19 residues in the CDR3. V dropped 5 bases and J dropped 8; count of bases not matched to a gene: 21. CDR3 nucleotide sequence: TGTGCCAGCAGCCCAGGCCTAGCGGGAGCATTGGATCTTTTTTATGAGCAGTTCTTC. Translated: CASSPGLAGALDLFYEQFF.

The chain carries TRBV29-1 and TRBJ2-5, with 7 bases lining up with TRBD2. CDR1 SQVTM and CDR2 ANQGSEA come from the germline V gene. The junction had 13 bases not matched to a gene; V was cut back by 7 bases and J by 5 bases. The CDR3 covers 14 residues. DNA of the CDR3: TGCAGCGCTGCGGGGGACTACGACGGTGAGACCCAGTACTTC. Translation gives CSAAGDYDGETQYF. The variable domain in full, completed from reference TRBV29-1 and TRBJ2-5, reads SAVISQKPSRDICQRGTSLTIQCQVDSQVTMMFWYRQQPGQSLTLIATANQGSEATYESGFVIDKFPISRPNLTFSTLTVSNMSPEDSSIYLCSAAGDYDGETQYFGPGTRLLVL.